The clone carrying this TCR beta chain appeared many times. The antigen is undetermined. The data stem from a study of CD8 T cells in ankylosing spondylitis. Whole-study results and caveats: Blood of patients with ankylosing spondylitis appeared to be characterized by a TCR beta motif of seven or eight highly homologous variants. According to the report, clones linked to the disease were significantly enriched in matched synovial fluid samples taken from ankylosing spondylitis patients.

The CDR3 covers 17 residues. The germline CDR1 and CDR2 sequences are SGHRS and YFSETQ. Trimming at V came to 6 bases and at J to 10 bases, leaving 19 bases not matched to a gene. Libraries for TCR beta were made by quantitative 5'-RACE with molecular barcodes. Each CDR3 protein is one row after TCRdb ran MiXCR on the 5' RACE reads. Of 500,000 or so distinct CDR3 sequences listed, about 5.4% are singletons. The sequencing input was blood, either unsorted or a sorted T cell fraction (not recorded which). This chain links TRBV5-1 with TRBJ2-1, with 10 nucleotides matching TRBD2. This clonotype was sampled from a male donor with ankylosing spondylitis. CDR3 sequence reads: CASTATPGTSDYGEQFF. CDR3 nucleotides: TGCGCCAGCACCGCGACTCCCGGGACTAGCGATTATGGCGAGCAGTTCTTC.